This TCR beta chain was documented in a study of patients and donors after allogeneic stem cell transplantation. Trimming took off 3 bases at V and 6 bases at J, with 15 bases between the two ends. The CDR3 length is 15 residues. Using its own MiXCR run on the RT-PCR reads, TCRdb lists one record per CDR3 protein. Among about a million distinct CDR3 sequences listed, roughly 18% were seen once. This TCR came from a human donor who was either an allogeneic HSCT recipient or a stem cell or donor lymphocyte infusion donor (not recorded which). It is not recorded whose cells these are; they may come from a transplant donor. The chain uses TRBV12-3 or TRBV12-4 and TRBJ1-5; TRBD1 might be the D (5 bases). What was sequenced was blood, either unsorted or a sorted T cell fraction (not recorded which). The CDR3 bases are TGTGCCAGCAGTTTTAACCAGGGAACGCGTCAGCCCCAGCATTTT. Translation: CASSFNQGTRQPQHF.